The rows below give T cell receptor beta chains drawn from one sample of a study of blood T cell repertoires in COVID-19. Clones were read by immunoSEQ multiplex PCR, and TCRdb kept only the in-frame ones, dropping some. The table shows 95,000 to 130,000 clones, with about nine tenths occurring only once. What was sequenced was peripheral blood. The origin of the receptors is a human donor with active COVID-19. The donor label of this sample is uncertain. The CDR3 runs from the conserved cysteine through the conserved F or W. The D gene is left open where the match is weak. Part of the rows lack a size; the others show once, few, many or a class for expanded clones.

CDR3aa: CASSEGHLYNSPLHF
CDR3nt: TGTGCCAGCAGCGAGGGACACCTCTATAATTCACCCCTCCACTTT
abundance: .
j_gene: TRBJ1-6
d_gene: .
v_gene: TRBV9

CDR3aa: CASSLVVETQYF
CDR3nt: TGTGCCAGCAGCTTAGTAGTCGAGACCCAGTACTTC
abundance: once
j_gene: TRBJ2-5
d_gene: .
v_gene: TRBV7-2

CDR3aa: CATTGSGNTIYF
CDR3nt: TGTGCCACTACAGGTTCTGGAAACACCATATATTTT
abundance: .
j_gene: TRBJ1-3
d_gene: .
v_gene: TRBV19

CDR3aa: CALGGPADTQYF
CDR3nt: TGTGCCCTCGGAGGGCCCGCAGATACGCAGTATTTT
abundance: .
j_gene: TRBJ2-3
d_gene: .
v_gene: TRBV28

CDR3aa: CASSMSEIREKLFF
CDR3nt: TGTGCCAGTAGTATGAGTGAGATAAGAGAAAAACTGTTTTTT
abundance: .
j_gene: TRBJ1-4
d_gene: .
v_gene: TRBV19

CDR3aa: CASRGTSGDYNEQFF
CDR3nt: TGTGCCAGCAGGGGTACTAGCGGGGATTACAATGAGCAGTTCTTC
abundance: few
j_gene: TRBJ2-1
d_gene: TRBD2
v_gene: TRBV3-1/TRBV3-2

CDR3aa: CSVGGQGSNQPQHF
CDR3nt: TGCAGCGTTGGCGGACAGGGGAGCAATCAGCCCCAGCATTTT
abundance: .
j_gene: TRBJ1-5
d_gene: TRBD1
v_gene: TRBV29-1

CDR3aa: CASSYSSAGLDSYEQYF
CDR3nt: TGTGCCAGCAGTTACTCTTCCGCAGGACTAGATTCCTACGAGCAGTACTTC
abundance: once
j_gene: TRBJ2-7
d_gene: TRBD2
v_gene: TRBV6-2/TRBV6-3

CDR3aa: CASSPWTSGTGELFF
CDR3nt: TGCGCCAGCAGCCCGTGGACTAGCGGAACCGGGGAGCTGTTTTTT
abundance: .
j_gene: TRBJ2-2
d_gene: TRBD2
v_gene: TRBV5-1

CDR3aa: CASSSAGTGTDTQYF
CDR3nt: TGCGCCAGCAGCTCAGCCGGGACTGGCACAGATACGCAGTATTTT
abundance: .
j_gene: TRBJ2-3
d_gene: .
v_gene: TRBV5-1

CDR3aa: CASSPTGLGETQYF
CDR3nt: TGTGCCAGCAGCCCCACAGGGCTGGGAGAGACCCAGTACTTC
abundance: .
j_gene: TRBJ2-5
d_gene: .
v_gene: TRBV7-2

CDR3aa: CASSSGQGTGELFF
CDR3nt: TGTGCCAGCAGCTCGGGACAGGGTACCGGGGAGCTGTTTTTT
abundance: .
j_gene: TRBJ2-2
d_gene: TRBD1
v_gene: TRBV11-2

CDR3aa: CAWSRGPNTEAFF
CDR3nt: TGTGCCTGGAGTAGGGGGCCGAACACTGAAGCTTTCTTT
abundance: .
j_gene: TRBJ1-1
d_gene: TRBD1
v_gene: TRBV30

CDR3aa: CASSKGQGDTEAFF
CDR3nt: TGTGCCAGCAGCAAGGGACAGGGCGACACTGAAGCTTTCTTT
abundance: .
j_gene: TRBJ1-1
d_gene: TRBD1
v_gene: TRBV2

CDR3aa: CASSYRQENQPQHF
CDR3nt: TGTGCCAGCAGTTACCGCCAGGAAAATCAGCCCCAGCATTTT
abundance: .
j_gene: TRBJ1-5
d_gene: .
v_gene: TRBV6-6

CDR3aa: CAWSHRTYYGYTF
CDR3nt: TGTGCCTGGTCGCACAGAACTTACTATGGCTACACCTTC
abundance: .
j_gene: TRBJ1-2
d_gene: .
v_gene: TRBV30

CDR3aa: CASSQDLVFRNGYTF
CDR3nt: TGCGCCAGCAGCCAAGATCTCGTCTTTAGAAATGGCTACACCTTC
abundance: .
j_gene: TRBJ1-2
d_gene: .
v_gene: TRBV4-3

CDR3aa: CASSLQGRTNTEAFF
CDR3nt: TGTGCCAGCAGCTTACAGGGGCGCACGAACACTGAAGCTTTCTTT
abundance: .
j_gene: TRBJ1-1
d_gene: .
v_gene: TRBV7-2

CDR3aa: CASSLYGPRPDREYYEQYF
CDR3nt: TGTGCCAGCAGTTTATATGGACCCCGGCCGGACAGGGAATACTACGAGCAGTACTTC
abundance: .
j_gene: TRBJ2-7
d_gene: TRBD1
v_gene: TRBV27

CDR3aa: CASSSPQYSGNTIYF
CDR3nt: TGTGCCAGCAGTTCCCCTCAGTACTCTGGAAACACCATATATTTT
abundance: .
j_gene: TRBJ1-3
d_gene: .
v_gene: TRBV6-6

CDR3aa: CASSQDSGGSAFF
CDR3nt: TGCGCCAGCAGCCAAGATTCGGGAGGGAGCGCTTTCTTT
abundance: .
j_gene: TRBJ1-1
d_gene: .
v_gene: TRBV4-3

CDR3aa: CASSQERGNNEQFF
CDR3nt: TGCGCCAGCAGCCAAGAGCGGGGGAACAATGAGCAGTTCTTC
abundance: .
j_gene: TRBJ2-1
d_gene: TRBD2
v_gene: TRBV4-3

CDR3aa: CASSVSGGATEAFF
CDR3nt: TGTGCCAGCAGCGTCTCGGGGGGCGCCACTGAAGCTTTCTTT
abundance: .
j_gene: TRBJ1-1
d_gene: .
v_gene: TRBV9

CDR3aa: CASSLAPGGPGETQYF
CDR3nt: TGTGCCAGCAGCTTGGCTCCGGGGGGGCCGGGAGAGACCCAGTACTTC
abundance: .
j_gene: TRBJ2-5
d_gene: TRBD2
v_gene: TRBV5-6

CDR3aa: CSAGGNTEAFF
CDR3nt: TGCAGTGCGGGGGGGAACACTGAAGCTTTCTTT
abundance: .
j_gene: TRBJ1-1
d_gene: .
v_gene: TRBV20-1

CDR3aa: CASSPGGIQETQYF
CDR3nt: TGTGCCAGTTCGCCGGGAGGAATCCAAGAGACCCAGTACTTC
abundance: .
j_gene: TRBJ2-5
d_gene: TRBD2
v_gene: TRBV19

CDR3aa: CATSRDRENSPLHF
CDR3nt: TGTGCCACCTCTCGAGACAGGGAAAATTCACCCCTCCACTTT
abundance: once
j_gene: TRBJ1-6
d_gene: TRBD1
v_gene: TRBV10-3

CDR3aa: CASSQEIGGLPSYEQYF
CDR3nt: TGTGCCAGCAGCCAAGAAATCGGTGGGCTACCCTCCTACGAGCAGTACTTC
abundance: .
j_gene: TRBJ2-7
d_gene: .
v_gene: TRBV3-1/TRBV3-2

CDR3aa: CASSPPQGGADVLTF
CDR3nt: TGTGCCAGCAGCCCCCCACAGGGGGGGGCGGACGTCCTGACTTTC
abundance: .
j_gene: TRBJ2-6
d_gene: .
v_gene: TRBV7-9

CDR3aa: CASSSGQSSYNEQFF
CDR3nt: TGTGCCAGCAGCTCGGGACAGAGCTCCTACAATGAGCAGTTCTTC
abundance: .
j_gene: TRBJ2-1
d_gene: TRBD1
v_gene: TRBV7-2

CDR3aa: CASSPGTGNTGELFF
CDR3nt: TGTGCCAGCAGCCCCGGGACAGGGAACACCGGGGAGCTGTTTTTT
abundance: .
j_gene: TRBJ2-2
d_gene: TRBD1
v_gene: TRBV7-2

CDR3aa: CASSGRQGNQPQHF
CDR3nt: TGTGCCAGCAGCGGACGACAGGGTAATCAGCCCCAGCATTTT
abundance: .
j_gene: TRBJ1-5
d_gene: TRBD1
v_gene: TRBV7-9

CDR3aa: CASSLASTKQETQYF
CDR3nt: TGTGCCAGCAGCTTGGCCTCGACAAAACAAGAGACCCAGTACTTC
abundance: .
j_gene: TRBJ2-5
d_gene: .
v_gene: TRBV5-4

CDR3aa: CASSLSGGVYEQFF
CDR3nt: TGCGCCAGCAGCTTAAGCGGGGGGGTGTATGAGCAGTTCTTC
abundance: .
j_gene: TRBJ2-1
d_gene: TRBD2
v_gene: TRBV5-1

CDR3aa: CASSVAVDSQTQYF
CDR3nt: TGTGCCAGCAGCGTAGCCGTGGACAGCCAGACCCAGTACTTC
abundance: .
j_gene: TRBJ2-5
d_gene: .
v_gene: TRBV9

CDR3aa: CASSKLRPICKENIQYF
CDR3nt: TGTGCCAGCAGCAAGCTTCGTCCCATTTGCAAAGAAAACATTCAGTACTTC
abundance: .
j_gene: TRBJ2-4
d_gene: .
v_gene: TRBV3-1/TRBV3-2

CDR3aa: CASSPPRGSNTGELFF
CDR3nt: TGTGCCAGCAGCCCTCCGAGGGGGTCGAACACCGGGGAGCTGTTTTTT
abundance: .
j_gene: TRBJ2-2
d_gene: .
v_gene: TRBV3-1/TRBV3-2

CDR3aa: CASSPGQSYEQYF
CDR3nt: TGTGCCAGCAGTCCGGGACAGTCCTACGAGCAGTACTTC
abundance: .
j_gene: TRBJ2-7
d_gene: TRBD1
v_gene: TRBV12-3/TRBV12-4

CDR3aa: CASSFDRERNQPQHF
CDR3nt: TGTGCCAGCAGTTTCGACAGGGAGCGGAATCAGCCCCAGCATTTT
abundance: .
j_gene: TRBJ1-5
d_gene: TRBD1
v_gene: TRBV6-2/TRBV6-3

CDR3aa: CASSHQPGGIYEQYF
CDR3nt: TGTGCCAGCAGCCACCAACCAGGGGGTATCTACGAGCAGTACTTC
abundance: few
j_gene: TRBJ2-7
d_gene: TRBD1
v_gene: TRBV7-2

CDR3aa: CASKGQGAPGELFF
CDR3nt: TGTGCCAGCAAAGGACAGGGGGCTCCCGGGGAGCTGTTTTTT
abundance: .
j_gene: TRBJ2-2
d_gene: TRBD1
v_gene: TRBV2

CDR3aa: CASSFTGTGPIQFF
CDR3nt: TGTGCCAGCAGCTTTACCGGGACAGGGCCCATACAGTTCTTC
abundance: .
j_gene: TRBJ2-1
d_gene: TRBD1
v_gene: TRBV11-2